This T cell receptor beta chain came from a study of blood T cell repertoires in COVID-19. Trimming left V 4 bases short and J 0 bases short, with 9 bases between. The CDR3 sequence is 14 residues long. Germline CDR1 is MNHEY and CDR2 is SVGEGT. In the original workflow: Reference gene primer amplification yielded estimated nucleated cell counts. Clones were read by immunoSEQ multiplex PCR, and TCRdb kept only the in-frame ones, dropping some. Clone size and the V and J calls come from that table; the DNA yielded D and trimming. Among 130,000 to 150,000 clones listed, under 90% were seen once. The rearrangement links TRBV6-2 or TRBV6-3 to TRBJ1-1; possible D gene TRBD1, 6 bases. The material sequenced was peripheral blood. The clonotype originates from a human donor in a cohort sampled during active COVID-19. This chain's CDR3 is CASSWTALNTEAFF. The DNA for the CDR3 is TGTGCCAGCAGTTGGACAGCCCTGAACACTGAAGCTTTCTTT.